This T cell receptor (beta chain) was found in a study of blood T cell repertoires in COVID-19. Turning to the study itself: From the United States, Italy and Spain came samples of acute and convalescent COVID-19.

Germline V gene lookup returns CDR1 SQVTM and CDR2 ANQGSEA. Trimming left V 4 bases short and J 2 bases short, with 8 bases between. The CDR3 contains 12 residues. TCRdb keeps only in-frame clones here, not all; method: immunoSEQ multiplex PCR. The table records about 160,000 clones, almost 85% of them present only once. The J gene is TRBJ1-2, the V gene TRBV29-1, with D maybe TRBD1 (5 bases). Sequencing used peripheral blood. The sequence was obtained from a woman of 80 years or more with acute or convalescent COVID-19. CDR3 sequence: CSVAGPNYGYTF. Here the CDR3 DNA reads TGCAGCGTTGCAGGGCCCAACTATGGCTACACCTTC.